This T cell receptor (beta chain) originates from a study of T cell changes during pregnancy in multiple sclerosis. Trimming took off 4 bases at V and 5 bases at J, with 22 bases between the two ends. CDR1 and CDR2 (germline): SGHRS, YFSETQ. The CDR3 totals 17 residues. TCRdb's copy holds only in-frame clones and misses some; the assay was immunoSEQ multiplex PCR. The data show about 110,000 clones, about 90% seen once. Sequencing was performed on peripheral blood, taken before pregnancy. The TCR was taken from a female donor with multiple sclerosis, enrolled in a pregnancy study. The V call is TRBV5-1, the J call TRBJ1-5; D not resolved. Here the CDR3 reads CASSRGPSRIGDQPQHF. The CDR3 DNA reads TGCGCCAGCAGCCGCGGGCCGTCACGGATTGGGGATCAGCCCCAGCATTTT.